The 32 T cell receptor beta chains in this list originate from one sample, sequenced in a study of cytomegalovirus exposure and HLA in healthy donors. The PCR used 60 Vbeta and 13 Jbeta primers. TCRdb's copy holds only in-frame clones and misses some; the assay was immunoSEQ multiplex PCR. Here the sample spans 150,000 to 200,000 clones, roughly 79% being singletons. Specimen: PBMCs. These receptors came from a man younger than 40 in good health and CMV-seronegative.

Regarding this clone: An end of the junction differs from the germline gene, which may be a read error. This chain joins TRBV10-2 and TRBJ2-4; TRBD2 might be the D (5 bases). Germline-derived CDR1 and CDR2 are WSHSY and SAAADI. The CDR3 spans 14 residues. As DNA, the CDR3 is TGCGCCACCAGTTCCCGAGGAGGTGAAAACATTCAGTACTTC. Encoded protein: CATSSRGGENIQYF.

V usage is TRBV5-1 and J usage is TRBJ1-1; D is undetermined. Trimming pared 4 bases from V and 1 base from J, leaving 8 bases between. There are 13 residues in the CDR3. CDR1 is SGHRS and CDR2 is YFSETQ in the germline V gene. The CDR3 region is CASSPDTNTEAFF. DNA of the CDR3: TGCGCCAGCAGCCCTGACACGAACACTGAAGCTTTCTTT.

The genes are TRBV7-9 and TRBJ1-1; TRBD1 agrees at 8 bases. Germline V lookup: CDR1 SEHNR, CDR2 FQNEAQ (reference sequence). J lost 8 bases, V lost 1 base, and 3 bases had no gene match. The CDR3 runs to 13 residues. CDR3 DNA: TGTGCCAGCAGCTTAGGTCAGGGGGCGGAAGCTTTCTTT. Protein product: CASSLGQGAEAFF. The full variable domain, with the rest looked up from reference TRBV7-9 and TRBJ1-1, is DTGVSQNPRHKITKRGQNVTFRCDPISEHNRLYWYRQTLGQGPEFLTYFQNEAQLEKSRLLSDRFSAERPKGSFSTLEIQRTEQGDSAMYLCASSLGQGAEAFFGQGTRLTVV.

This chain uses TRBV27 with TRBJ2-5; D is perhaps TRBD1 (5 bases). Per germline, CDR1 MNHEY and CDR2 SMNVEV (reference sequence). CDR3 length: 13 amino acids. V lost 2 bases and J 1 base, leaving 5 bases between the germline ends. The CDR3 coding sequence is TGTGCCAGCAGTTTAGGGGCCCAAGAGACCCAGTACTTC. This encodes CASSLGAQETQYF.

The J gene is TRBJ2-7, the V gene TRBV28; 7 bases map to TRBD1. The junction had 12 bases not matched to a gene; V was cut back by 6 bases and J by 1 base. The CDR3 extends over 16 amino acids. The germline V gene has CDR1 MDHEN and CDR2 SYDVKM. CDR3 region: CASSSRQGIVSYEQYF. CDR3 nucleotide sequence: TGTGCCAGCAGCTCCCGACAGGGAATCGTTTCCTACGAGCAGTACTTC.

V gene TRBV5-1 combines with J gene TRBJ2-3; a weak D match, TRBD2 (5 bases). The CDR3 contains 15 residues. Trimming stripped 4 bases from V and 4 bases from J, with 16 bases between. Germline V gene data show CDR1 as SGHRS and CDR2 as YFSETQ. Here the CDR3 DNA reads TGCGCCAGCAGCCTTCTCCCCAGAGGGTCAGATACGCAGTATTTT. It yields the protein CASSLLPRGSDTQYF.

CDR3 loop: CQAEDGIRKGVKVNYGYTF. The CDR3 DNA reads as TGTCAAGCAGAAGACGGTATACGAAAGGGGGTCAAGGTTAACTATGGCTACACCTTC. The V and J genes are TRBV7-6 and TRBJ1-2; the D gene is possibly TRBD1 (6 bases). Germline V CDR1 and CDR2: SGHVS, FNYEAQ. This CDR3 spans 19 amino acids. The full variable domain, completed using reference TRBV7-6 and TRBJ1-2, is GAGVSQSPRYKVTKRGQDVALRCDPISGHVSLYWYRQALGQGPEFLTYFNYEAQQDKSGLPNDRFSAERPEGSISTLTIQRTEQRDSAMYRCQAEDGIRKGVKVNYGYTFGSGTRLTVV.

V gene TRBV11-2 combines with J gene TRBJ2-5; 11 bases are shared with TRBD2. From germline, CDR1 is SGHAT and CDR2 FQNNGV. Trimming cost V 6 bases and J 2 bases; bases outside gene matches: 17. The CDR3 spans 19 residues. CDR3 in amino acids: CASRSTSGTSKRIQETQYF. Here the CDR3 DNA reads TGTGCCAGCAGGTCGACTAGCGGGACTTCAAAAAGGATTCAAGAGACCCAGTACTTC.

This chain links TRBV7-3 with TRBJ1-2; tentative D call: TRBD1 (6 bases). CDR3 length: 14 amino acids. Trimming removed 6 bases at V and 7 bases at J, with 18 bases between. The germline V gene encodes CDR1 SGHTA and CDR2 FQGTGA. The CDR3 protein is CASRDGQPAGGYTF. CDR3 bases: TGTGCCAGCAGGGACGGACAGCCCGCTGGTGGCTACACCTTC.

This clone was observed a handful of times. V and J are TRBV5-1 and TRBJ2-6; 8 bases agree with TRBD2. The CDR3 length is 16 residues. Germline V gene lookup returns CDR1 SGHRS and CDR2 YFSETQ. J gave up 1 base and V 4 bases, and 4 bases lay outside the gene matches. CDR3 DNA sequence: TGCGCCAGCAGCCTAAGCGGGAGTTCTGGGGCCAACGTCCTGACTTTC. Amino acids: CASSLSGSSGANVLTF.

The chain links TRBV28 to TRBJ2-7; a weak D match, TRBD1 (6 bases). Germline V gene data show CDR1 as MDHEN and CDR2 as SYDVKM. This CDR3 is built from 15 residues. Trimming shortened V by 3 bases and J by 4 bases, and 16 bases separated the two germline ends. DNA of the CDR3: TGTGCCAGCAGTTTTTTTAGGGGGAGTTCGTACGAGCAGTACTTC. Encoded protein: CASSFFRGSSYEQYF.

The chain joins TRBV14 to TRBJ2-1, with TRBD2 matching over 8 bases. V was clipped by 0 bases and J by 3 bases; unmatched bases: 10. CDR3 length equals 18 residues. From germline, CDR1 is SGHDN and CDR2 FVKESK. The CDR3 sequence: CASSQDERLAGHYNEQFF. CDR3 nucleotides: TGTGCCAGCAGCCAAGATGAGCGGCTAGCGGGCCACTACAATGAGCAGTTCTTC.

The chain couples TRBV4-1 to TRBJ2-2, with 7 bases identical to TRBD1. The J segment lost 1 base and the V segment lost 4 bases, leaving 3 bases of the junction unmatched. The CDR3 is made up of 15 amino acids. Germline values: CDR1 MGHRA, CDR2 YSYEKL. The CDR3 sequence: CASSLQGRNTGELFF. The CDR3, as DNA: TGCGCCAGCAGCCTACAGGGGCGGAACACCGGGGAGCTGTTTTTT.

The chain links TRBV9 to TRBJ2-7; 7 positions agree with TRBD2. The CDR3 loop spans 11 amino acids. The germline V gene has CDR1 SGDLS and CDR2 YYNGEE. Unmatched junction bases numbered 1, after V lost 3 bases and J lost 7 bases. The CDR3 coding sequence is TGTGCCAGCAGCGCCGGGAGGGAGCAGTACTTC. Translating it yields CASSAGREQYF.

The gene calls are TRBV2 and TRBJ2-1; D perhaps matches TRBD1 (6 bases). The CDR3 is 12 amino acids. Per the germline V gene, CDR1 is SNHLY and CDR2 is FYNNEI. The ends were cut back, 4 bases at V and 12 bases at J, with 13 bases in the middle. The CDR3 bases are TGTGCCAGCAGTGGACAGGAAATGAGGCAGTTCTTC. This translates into CASSGQEMRQFF.

The chain has TRBV4-1 and TRBJ2-3; D gene ambiguous. Germline V CDR1 and CDR2: MGHRA, YSYEKL. This CDR3 region has 14 residues. Trimming pared 4 bases from V and 4 bases from J, leaving 12 bases between. CDR3 protein: CASSLRVKADTQYF. The CDR3 nucleotides are TGCGCCAGCAGCCTACGGGTCAAGGCAGATACGCAGTATTTT.

The chain has TRBV6-5 and TRBJ1-2; 7 nucleotides align to TRBD1. The CDR3 covers 12 residues. Trimming at V came to 6 bases and at J to 7 bases, leaving 5 bases not matched to a gene. Germline V gene sequence: CDR1 MNHEY, CDR2 SVGAGI. The CDR3 DNA reads as TGTGCCAGCAGGGAGGGGGCAGGTGGCTACACCTTC. This translates into CASREGAGGYTF.

The chain links TRBV7-9 to TRBJ1-5; D is perhaps TRBD1 (5 bases). The germline V gene encodes CDR1 SEHNR and CDR2 FQNEAQ (reference sequence). The CDR3 has 16 amino acids. The V end lost 0 bases, the J end lost 3 bases, and 12 bases lay between the germline ends. The CDR3 loop reads CASSLARSGSNQPQHF. CDR3 nucleotides: TGTGCCAGCAGCTTAGCGCGGTCAGGGTCCAATCAGCCCCAGCATTTT. The full variable domain, with the rest looked up from reference TRBV7-9 and TRBJ1-5, is DTGVSQNPRHKITKRGQNVTFRCDPISEHNRLYWYRQTLGQGPEFLTYFQNEAQLEKSRLLSDRFSAERPKGSFSTLEIQRTEQGDSAMYLCASSLARSGSNQPQHFGDGTRLSIL.

This clone was seen more than once but under ten times. V is TRBV6-1 and J is TRBJ1-6; D is uncertain. V lost 6 bases and J lost 1, with 10 bases in between. The CDR3 is made up of 15 amino acids. The germline V gene encodes CDR1 MNHNS and CDR2 SASEGT. The CDR3 here is CASREGLSYNSPLHF. CDR3 sequence (DNA): TGTGCCAGCAGGGAGGGTTTATCCTATAATTCACCCCTCCACTTT.

This clone showed up just a few times. The chain carries TRBV4-1 and TRBJ2-1, with D perhaps TRBD2 (5 bases). The germline V gene encodes CDR1 MGHRA and CDR2 YSYEKL. Trimming shortened V by 1 base and J by 10 bases, and 14 bases separated the two germline ends. The CDR3 is made up of 14 amino acids. DNA of the CDR3: TGCGCCAGCAGCCAAGTGGCGGGCGAAGGGGAGCAGTTCTTC. It specifies CASSQVAGEGEQFF.

The gene calls are TRBV5-4 and TRBJ2-5; possibly TRBD2 for D (6 bases). The CDR3 contains 15 residues. Trimming left V 2 bases short and J 2 bases short, with 13 bases between. Germline V gene sequence: CDR1 SGHNT, CDR2 YYREEE (reference sequence). CDR3 residues: CASSFATGDQETQYF. CDR3 nucleotides: TGTGCCAGCAGCTTTGCAACGGGAGATCAAGAGACCCAGTACTTC. Using reference TRBV5-4 and TRBJ2-5 for the parts outside the CDR3, the full variable domain is ETGVTQSPTHLIKTRGQQVTLRCSSQSGHNTVSWYQQALGQGPQFIFQYYREEENGRGNFPPRFSGLQFPNYSSELNVNALELDDSALYLCASSFATGDQETQYFGPGTRLLVL.

This chain uses TRBV6-6 with TRBJ2-5; D is uncertain. The DNA end is a closer match to TRBJ2-7, so the J assignment may be wrong. The CDR3 has 14 amino acids. Germline CDR1 and CDR2: MNHNY and SVGAGI (reference sequence). The CDR3 loop reads CASMSADDSYEQYF. CDR3 DNA: TGTGCCAGCATGAGCGCCGACGACTCCTACGAGCAGTACTTC.

The chain has TRBV9 and TRBJ1-3; D possibly corresponds to TRBD1 (5 bases). The germline V gene encodes CDR1 SGDLS and CDR2 YYNGEE. Between the trimmed V and J ends, which lost 0 bases and 4 bases, there was a span of 11 bases. The CDR3 sequence is 15 residues long. CDR3 region: CASSVAGGWGNTIYF. DNA of the CDR3: TGTGCCAGCAGCGTAGCGGGGGGGTGGGGAAACACCATATATTTT.

This clone was seen a single time. A junction end diverges from the germline sequence, so it may reflect a read error. This chain uses TRBV7-7 with TRBJ2-5; 13 nucleotides line up with TRBD2. CDR3 length equals 16 residues. CDR1 is SSHAT, CDR2 FNYEAQ, per germline (reference sequence). This CDR3 is CASSQGLAGSQETQYF. CDR3 nucleotide sequence: TGTGCTAGCAGCCAGGGACTAGCGGGATCACAAGAGACCCAGTACTTC.

The gene calls are TRBV30 and TRBJ2-3; D is ambiguous. The CDR3 sequence is 12 residues long. With 5 bases removed from V and 5 bases from J, the gap between germline ends came to 11 bases. In germline, CDR1 is GTSNPN, CDR2 SVGIG (reference sequence). DNA of the CDR3: TGTGCCTGGGACGCAGAGGTAGATACGCAGTATTTT. Translating gives CAWDAEVDTQYF.

The V and J genes are TRBV19 and TRBJ1-4; 8 bases fit TRBD1. Germline V gene lookup returns CDR1 LNHDA and CDR2 SQIVND (reference sequence). CDR3 length equals 14 residues. V was pared by 3 bases and J by 8 bases, with 5 bases of the junction left unmatched. CDR3 in amino acids: CASSIPRQGEKLFF. In DNA, the CDR3 is TGTGCCAGTAGTATTCCCCGACAGGGGGAAAAACTGTTTTTT.

The chain carries TRBV6-5 and TRBJ2-5, with D possibly matching TRBD2 (5 bases). Between the trimmed V and J ends, which lost 2 bases and 4 bases, there was a span of 14 bases. The CDR3 contains 15 residues. Germline V CDR1 and CDR2: MNHEY, SVGAGI. The CDR3 region is CASSYLWTPPETQYF. CDR3 nucleotide sequence: TGTGCCAGCAGTTACCTTTGGACTCCACCAGAGACCCAGTACTTC.

The V and J genes are TRBV10-1 and TRBJ2-5; D is uncertain. The germline V gene has CDR1 WNHNN and CDR2 SYGVQD (reference sequence). Between the trimmed V and J ends, which lost 4 bases and 7 bases, there was a span of 10 bases. The CDR3 extends over 12 amino acids. The DNA of the CDR3 is TGCGCCAGCAGTGGAAGCCTCACGACCCAGTACTTC. Translating it yields CASSGSLTTQYF.

The chain uses TRBV15 and TRBJ1-4; D is uncertain. The germline gives CDR1 LNHNV, CDR2 YYDKDF (reference sequence). Between the trimmed V and J ends, which lost 0 bases and 3 bases, there was a span of 8 bases. This CDR3 is built from 15 residues. Here the CDR3 DNA reads TGTGCCACCAGCAGAGATAAGACATCTAATGAAAAACTGTTTTTT. Amino acid sequence: CATSRDKTSNEKLFF.

This clone has a single count. J is TRBJ2-1 and V is TRBV5-1; D may be TRBD2 (7 bases). Between the trimmed V and J ends, which lost 1 base and 3 bases, there was a span of 23 bases. CDR1 is SGHRS and CDR2 is YFSETQ in the germline V gene. CDR3 length equals 19 residues. In DNA form, the CDR3 reads TGCGCCAGCAGCTTGTTCATCGATTCGGGGGGCTTGGACTACAATGAGCAGTTCTTC. Translation: CASSLFIDSGGLDYNEQFF.

This sequence joins TRBV10-1 and TRBJ2-7; perhaps TRBD1 as D (5 bases). V lost 5 bases and J lost 9, with 14 bases in between. CDR1 is WNHNN, CDR2 SYGVQD, per germline (reference sequence). This CDR3 contains 12 residues. For the CDR3, the DNA is TGCGCCAGCAGTCACCAGGACACGGCGCAGTACTTC. Protein: CASSHQDTAQYF.

The J gene is TRBJ2-7, the V gene TRBV29-1; 11 nucleotides align to TRBD2. J was trimmed by 2 bases and V by 0 bases; bases with no gene match: 6. CDR3 length equals 16 residues. Germline CDR1 is SQVTM and CDR2 is ANQGSEA. CDR3 DNA sequence: TGCAGCGTTGAAGATAACCTAGCGGGAGGTCCCTACGAGCAGTACTTC. This translates into CSVEDNLAGGPYEQYF.